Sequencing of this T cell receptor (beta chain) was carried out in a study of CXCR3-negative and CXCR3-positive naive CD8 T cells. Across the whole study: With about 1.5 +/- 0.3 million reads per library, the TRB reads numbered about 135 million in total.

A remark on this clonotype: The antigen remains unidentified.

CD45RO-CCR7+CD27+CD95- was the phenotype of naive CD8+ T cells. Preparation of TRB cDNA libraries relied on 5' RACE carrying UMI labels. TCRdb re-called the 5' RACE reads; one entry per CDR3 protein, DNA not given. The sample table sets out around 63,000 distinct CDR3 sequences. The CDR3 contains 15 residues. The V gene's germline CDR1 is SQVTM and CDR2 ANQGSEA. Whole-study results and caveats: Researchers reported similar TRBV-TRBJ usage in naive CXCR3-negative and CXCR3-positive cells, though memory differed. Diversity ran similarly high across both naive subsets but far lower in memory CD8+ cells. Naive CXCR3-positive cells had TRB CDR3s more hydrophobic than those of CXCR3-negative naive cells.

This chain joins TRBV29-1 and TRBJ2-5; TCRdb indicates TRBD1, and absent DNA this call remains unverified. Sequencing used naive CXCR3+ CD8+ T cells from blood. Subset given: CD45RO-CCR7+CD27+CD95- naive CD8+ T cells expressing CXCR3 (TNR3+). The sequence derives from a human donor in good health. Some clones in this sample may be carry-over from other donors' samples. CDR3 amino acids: CSVEAPDRPEETQYF.